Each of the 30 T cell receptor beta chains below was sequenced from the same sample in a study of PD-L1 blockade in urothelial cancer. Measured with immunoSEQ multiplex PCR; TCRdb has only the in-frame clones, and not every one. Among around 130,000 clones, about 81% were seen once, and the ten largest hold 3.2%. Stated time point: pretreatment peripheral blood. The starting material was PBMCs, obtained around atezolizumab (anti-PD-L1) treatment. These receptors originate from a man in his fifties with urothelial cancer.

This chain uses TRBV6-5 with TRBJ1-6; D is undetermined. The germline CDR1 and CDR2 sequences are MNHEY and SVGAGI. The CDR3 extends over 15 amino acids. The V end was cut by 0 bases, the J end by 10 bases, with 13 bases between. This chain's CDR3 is CASSYSGGAGSPLHF. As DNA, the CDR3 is TGTGCCAGCAGTTACTCCGGCGGTGCGGGCTCACCCCTCCACTTT.

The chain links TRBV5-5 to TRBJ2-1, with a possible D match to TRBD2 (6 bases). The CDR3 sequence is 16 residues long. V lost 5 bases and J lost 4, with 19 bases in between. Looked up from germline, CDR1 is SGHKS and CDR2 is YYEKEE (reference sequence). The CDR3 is CASRSSTAEGYNEQFF. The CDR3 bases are TGTGCCAGCAGGAGCTCTACAGCGGAGGGGTACAATGAGCAGTTCTTC.

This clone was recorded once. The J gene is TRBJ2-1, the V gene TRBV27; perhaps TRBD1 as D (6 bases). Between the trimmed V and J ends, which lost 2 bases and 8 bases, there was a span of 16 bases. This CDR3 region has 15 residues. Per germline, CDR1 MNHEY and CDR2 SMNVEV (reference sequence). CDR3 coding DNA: TGTGCCAGCAGTTTACTACAGGGTAATTTCCATGAGCAGTTCTTC. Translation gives CASSLLQGNFHEQFF.

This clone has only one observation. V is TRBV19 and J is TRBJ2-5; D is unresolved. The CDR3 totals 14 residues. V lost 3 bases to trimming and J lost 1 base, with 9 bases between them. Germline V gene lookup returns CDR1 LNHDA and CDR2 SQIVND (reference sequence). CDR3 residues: CASSMFESQETQYF. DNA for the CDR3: TGTGCCAGTAGTATGTTCGAGTCCCAAGAGACCCAGTACTTC.

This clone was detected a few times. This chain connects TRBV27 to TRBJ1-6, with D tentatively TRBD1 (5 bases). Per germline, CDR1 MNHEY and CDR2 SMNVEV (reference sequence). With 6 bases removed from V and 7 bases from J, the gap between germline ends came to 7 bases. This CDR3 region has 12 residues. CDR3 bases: TGTGCCAGCAGCCGACAGAATTCACCCCTCCACTTT. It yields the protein CASSRQNSPLHF.

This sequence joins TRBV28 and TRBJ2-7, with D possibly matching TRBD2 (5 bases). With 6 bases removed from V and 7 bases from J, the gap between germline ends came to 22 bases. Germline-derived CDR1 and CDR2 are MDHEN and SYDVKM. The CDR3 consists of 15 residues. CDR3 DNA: TGTGCCAGCAGCTTCCTAGAGGGTGGGGTGGGAGAGCAGTACTTC. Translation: CASSFLEGGVGEQYF.

DNA of the CDR3: TGTGCCAGCAGTCTAAGGGGACTAGCGGGGTTCGGGCAGTTCTTC. It yields the protein CASSLRGLAGFGQFF. V gene TRBV13 combines with J gene TRBJ2-1, with 13 bases fitting TRBD2. Per germline, CDR1 PRHDT and CDR2 FYEKMQ (reference sequence). This CDR3 contains 15 residues. V was clipped by 6 bases and J by 12 bases; unmatched bases: 11.

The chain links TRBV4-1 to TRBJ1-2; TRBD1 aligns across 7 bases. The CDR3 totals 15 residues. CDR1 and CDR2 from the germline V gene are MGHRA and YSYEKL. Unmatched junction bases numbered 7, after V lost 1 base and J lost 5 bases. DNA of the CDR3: TGCGCCAGCAGCCAAGGGGCGGACAGGCCTTATGGCTACACCTTC. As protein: CASSQGADRPYGYTF.

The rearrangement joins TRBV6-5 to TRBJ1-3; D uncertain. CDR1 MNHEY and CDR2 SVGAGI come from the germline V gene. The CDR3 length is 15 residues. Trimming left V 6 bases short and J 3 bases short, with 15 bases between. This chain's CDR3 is CASSRSSSGGNTIYF. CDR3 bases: TGTGCCAGCAGCCGGTCGAGTAGCGGTGGAAACACCATATATTTT.

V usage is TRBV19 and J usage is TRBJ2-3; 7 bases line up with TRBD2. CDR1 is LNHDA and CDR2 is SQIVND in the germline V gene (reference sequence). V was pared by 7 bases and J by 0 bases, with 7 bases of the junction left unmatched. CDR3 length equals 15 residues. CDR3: CASTTGRRSTDTQYF. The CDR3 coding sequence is TGTGCCAGTACCACCGGGAGGAGGAGCACAGATACGCAGTATTTT.

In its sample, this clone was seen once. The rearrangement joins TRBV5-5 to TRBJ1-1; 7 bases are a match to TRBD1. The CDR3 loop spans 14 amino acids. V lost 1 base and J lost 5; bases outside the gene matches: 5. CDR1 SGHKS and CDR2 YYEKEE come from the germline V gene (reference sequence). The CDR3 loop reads CASSLTGVLTEAFF. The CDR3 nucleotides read TGTGCCAGCAGCTTGACAGGGGTCCTGACTGAAGCTTTCTTT.

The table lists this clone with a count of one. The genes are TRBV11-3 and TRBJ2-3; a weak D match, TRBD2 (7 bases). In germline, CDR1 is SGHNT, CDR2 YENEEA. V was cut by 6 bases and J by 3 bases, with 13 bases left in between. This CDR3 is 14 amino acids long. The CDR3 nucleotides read TGTGCCAGCAGTAGAAGGGGGGGAACAGATACGCAGTATTTT. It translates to CASSRRGGTDTQYF. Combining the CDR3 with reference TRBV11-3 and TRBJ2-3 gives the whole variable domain EAGVVQSPRYKIIEKKQPVAFWCNPISGHNTLYWYLQNLGQGPELLIRYENEEAVDDSQLPKDRFSAERLKGVDSTLKIQPAELGDSAVYLCASSRRGGTDTQYFGPGTRLTVL.

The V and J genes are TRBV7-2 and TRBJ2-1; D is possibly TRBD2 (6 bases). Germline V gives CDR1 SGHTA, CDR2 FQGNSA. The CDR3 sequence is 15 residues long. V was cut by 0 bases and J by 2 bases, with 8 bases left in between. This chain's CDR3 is CASSLAAGTYNEQFF. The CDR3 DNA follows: TGTGCCAGCAGCTTAGCAGCGGGCACCTACAATGAGCAGTTCTTC.

DNA of the CDR3: TGTGCCAGCAGTGAACAACTCCAGGGCACCGGGGAGCTGTTTTTT. This translates into CASSEQLQGTGELFF. This chain uses TRBV2 with TRBJ2-2, with D perhaps TRBD1 (5 bases). Germline V CDR1 and CDR2: SNHLY, FYNNEI. V gave up 2 bases and J gave up 4 bases, with 11 bases separating them. The CDR3 loop spans 15 amino acids.

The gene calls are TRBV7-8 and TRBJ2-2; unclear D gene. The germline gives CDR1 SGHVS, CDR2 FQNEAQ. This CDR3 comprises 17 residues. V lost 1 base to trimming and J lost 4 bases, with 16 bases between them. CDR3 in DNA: TGTGCCAGCAGCTTAGTACCGAGAAGATACAGCACCGGGGAGCTGTTTTTT. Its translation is CASSLVPRRYSTGELFF.

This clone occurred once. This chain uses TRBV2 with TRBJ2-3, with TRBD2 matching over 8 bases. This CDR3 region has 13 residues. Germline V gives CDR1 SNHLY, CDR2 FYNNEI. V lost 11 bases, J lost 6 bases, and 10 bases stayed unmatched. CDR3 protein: CASLAGSRDTQYF. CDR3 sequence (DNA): TGTGCCTCCTTAGCGGGGAGTAGGGATACGCAGTATTTT.

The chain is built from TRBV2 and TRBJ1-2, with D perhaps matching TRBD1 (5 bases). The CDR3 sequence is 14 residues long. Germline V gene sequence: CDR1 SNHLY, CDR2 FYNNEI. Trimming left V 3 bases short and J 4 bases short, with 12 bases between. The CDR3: CASSEGLVGYGYTF. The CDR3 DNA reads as TGTGCCAGCAGTGAGGGACTTGTAGGCTATGGCTACACCTTC.

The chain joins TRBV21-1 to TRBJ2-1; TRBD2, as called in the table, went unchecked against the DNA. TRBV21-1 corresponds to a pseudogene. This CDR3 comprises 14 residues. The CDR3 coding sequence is TGTGCCAGCGGTCCCGGGACTAGAAACAATGAGCAGTTCTTC. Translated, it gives CASGPGTRNNEQFF.

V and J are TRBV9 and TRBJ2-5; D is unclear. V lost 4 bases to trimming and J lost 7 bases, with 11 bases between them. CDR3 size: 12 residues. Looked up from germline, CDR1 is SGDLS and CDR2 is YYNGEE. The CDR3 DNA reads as TGTGCCAGCAGCCCACCGAGTCCGACCCAGTACTTC. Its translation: CASSPPSPTQYF.

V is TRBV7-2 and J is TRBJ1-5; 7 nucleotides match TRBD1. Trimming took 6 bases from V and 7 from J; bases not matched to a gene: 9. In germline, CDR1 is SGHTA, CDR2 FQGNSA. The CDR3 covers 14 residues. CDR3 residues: CASRQTGVGQPQHF. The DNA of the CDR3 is TGTGCCAGCAGGCAAACAGGGGTAGGACAGCCCCAGCATTTT. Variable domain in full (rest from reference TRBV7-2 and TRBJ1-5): GAGVSQSPSNKVTEKGKDVELRCDPISGHTALYWYRQSLGQGLEFLIYFQGNSAPDKSGLPSDRFSAERTGGSVSTLTIQRTQQEDSAVYLCASRQTGVGQPQHFGDGTRLSIL.

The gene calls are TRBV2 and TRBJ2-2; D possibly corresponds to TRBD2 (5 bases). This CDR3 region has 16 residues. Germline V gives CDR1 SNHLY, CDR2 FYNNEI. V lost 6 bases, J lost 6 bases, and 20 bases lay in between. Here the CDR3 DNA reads TGTGCCAGCAGGCCGGGTACTAGGAGAAATTCCGGGGAGCTGTTTTTT. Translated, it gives CASRPGTRRNSGELFF.

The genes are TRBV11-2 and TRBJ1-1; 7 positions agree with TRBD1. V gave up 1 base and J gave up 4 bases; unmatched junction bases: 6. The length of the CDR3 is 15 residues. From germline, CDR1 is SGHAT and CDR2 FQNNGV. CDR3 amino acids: CASSLVQTGATEAFF. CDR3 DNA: TGTGCCAGCAGCTTAGTTCAAACAGGGGCCACTGAAGCTTTCTTT.

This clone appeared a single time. The CDR3 coding sequence is TGTGCCAGTAGTACTCAGGGGTTACACAATGAGCAGTTCTTC. Protein: CASSTQGLHNEQFF. The chain uses TRBV19 and TRBJ2-1, with D maybe TRBD1 (6 bases). Germline V gene lookup returns CDR1 LNHDA and CDR2 SQIVND (reference sequence). This CDR3 spans 14 amino acids. V shed 4 bases and J shed 5 bases, with 12 bases lying between them. Using reference TRBV19 and TRBJ2-1 for the parts outside the CDR3, the full variable domain is DGGITQSPKYLFRKEGQNVTLSCEQNLNHDAMYWYRQDPGQGLRLIYYSQIVNDFQKGDIAEGYSVSREKKESFPLTVTSAQKNPTAFYLCASSTQGLHNEQFFGPGTRLTVL.

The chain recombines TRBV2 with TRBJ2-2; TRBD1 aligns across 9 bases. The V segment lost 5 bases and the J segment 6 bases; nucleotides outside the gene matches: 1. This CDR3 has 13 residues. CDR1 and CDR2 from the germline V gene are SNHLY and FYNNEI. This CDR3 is CASSWDRAGELFF. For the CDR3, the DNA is TGTGCCAGCAGTTGGGACAGGGCCGGGGAGCTGTTTTTT.

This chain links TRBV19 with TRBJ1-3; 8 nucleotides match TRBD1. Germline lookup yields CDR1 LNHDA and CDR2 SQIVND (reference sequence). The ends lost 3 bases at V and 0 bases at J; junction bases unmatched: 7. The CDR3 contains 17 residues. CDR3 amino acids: CASSILGQGLSGNTIYF. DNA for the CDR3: TGTGCCAGTAGTATTCTCGGACAGGGACTCTCTGGAAACACCATATATTTT.

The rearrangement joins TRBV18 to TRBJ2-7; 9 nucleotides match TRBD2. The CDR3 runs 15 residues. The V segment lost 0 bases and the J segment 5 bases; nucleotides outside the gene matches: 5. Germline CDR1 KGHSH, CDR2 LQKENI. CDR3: CASSPPGGRANEQYF. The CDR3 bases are TGTGCCAGCTCACCACCGGGCGGGAGGGCCAACGAGCAGTACTTC.

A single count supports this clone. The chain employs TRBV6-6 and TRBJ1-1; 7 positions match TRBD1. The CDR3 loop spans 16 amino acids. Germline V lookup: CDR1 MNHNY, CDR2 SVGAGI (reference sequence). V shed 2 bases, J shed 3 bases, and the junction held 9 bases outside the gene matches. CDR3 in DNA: TGTGCCAGCAGTTACCCAGAAACAGGGGTGGACACTGAAGCTTTCTTT. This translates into CASSYPETGVDTEAFF.

CDR3 DNA sequence: TGTGCCTGGAGTGAGGGGCAGGGGACCACAGATACGCAGTATTTT. Translated: CAWSEGQGTTDTQYF. This chain links TRBV30 with TRBJ2-3; possible D gene TRBD1, 6 bases. Germline CDR1 reads GTSNPN; CDR2 reads SVGIG (reference sequence). The CDR3 sequence is 15 residues long. The germline V and J ends were trimmed by 1 base and 2 bases, with 13 bases remaining between them.

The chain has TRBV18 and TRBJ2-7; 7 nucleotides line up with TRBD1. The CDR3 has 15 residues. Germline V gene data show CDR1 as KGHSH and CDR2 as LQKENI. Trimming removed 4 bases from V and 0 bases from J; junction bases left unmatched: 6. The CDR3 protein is CASSQDRRSSYEQYF. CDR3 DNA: TGTGCCAGCTCACAGGACAGGCGAAGCTCCTACGAGCAGTACTTC.

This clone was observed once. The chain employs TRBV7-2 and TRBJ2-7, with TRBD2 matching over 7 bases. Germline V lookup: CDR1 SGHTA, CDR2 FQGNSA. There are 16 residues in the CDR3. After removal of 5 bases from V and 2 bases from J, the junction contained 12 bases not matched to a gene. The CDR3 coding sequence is TGTGCCAGCAGCCGAGGATTGAGCGGGAACGCCTACGAGCAGTACTTC. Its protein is CASSRGLSGNAYEQYF.